This is a list of T cell receptor beta chains from one sample in a study of blood T cell repertoires in COVID-19. Sequencing used immunoSEQ multiplex PCR; TCRdb keeps in-frame clones, though not all of them. Of more than 75,000 clones in the sample, around 85% were seen once. The sample consisted of peripheral blood. The receptors were gathered from a woman in her 70s with acute or convalescent COVID-19. Each CDR3 is given without its conserved first and last residue.

J: TRBJ2-2
V: TRBV12-3/TRBV12-4
CDR3: ASSFHSTGELF

J: TRBJ1-2
V: TRBV2
CDR3: ASRSQRTGGDGYGYT

J: TRBJ2-1
V: TRBV19
CDR3: ASSTPGLAYNEQF

J: TRBJ1-4
V: TRBV5-1
CDR3: ASSRDSTNEKLF

J: TRBJ2-1
V: TRBV3-1/TRBV3-2
CDR3: ASSQFSVPSNEQF

J: TRBJ2-2
V: TRBV29-1
CDR3: SGDRGNTGELF

J: TRBJ2-3
V: TRBV6-1
CDR3: ASSEWTRDTQY

J: TRBJ1-4
V: TRBV12-3/TRBV12-4
CDR3: ASSPDRELF

J: TRBJ1-1
V: TRBV4-1
CDR3: ASSSGPTEAF

J: TRBJ1-1
V: TRBV24-1
CDR3: ATSGGDRGNTEAF

J: TRBJ2-3
V: TRBV10-2
CDR3: ASSPSRVTDTQY

J: TRBJ2-2
V: TRBV5-1
CDR3: ASSLGTPPDTGELF

J: TRBJ2-1
V: TRBV6-2/TRBV6-3
CDR3: ASSARGRGEQF

J: TRBJ2-2
V: TRBV7-2
CDR3: ASSLVPGTITGELF

J: TRBJ2-5
V: TRBV5-1
CDR3: ASSTSQQGRETQY

J: TRBJ2-5
V: TRBV3-1/TRBV3-2
CDR3: ASSQVGGGSQETQY